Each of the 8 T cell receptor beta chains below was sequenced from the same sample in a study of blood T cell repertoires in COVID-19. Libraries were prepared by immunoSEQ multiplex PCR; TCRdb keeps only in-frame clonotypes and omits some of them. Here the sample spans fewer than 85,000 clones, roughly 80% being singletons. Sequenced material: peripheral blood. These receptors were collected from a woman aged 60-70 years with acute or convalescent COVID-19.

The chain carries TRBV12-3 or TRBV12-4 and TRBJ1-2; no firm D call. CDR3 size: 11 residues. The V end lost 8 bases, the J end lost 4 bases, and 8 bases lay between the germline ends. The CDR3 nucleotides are TGTGCCAGCCGGTATGGCTATGGCTACACCTTC. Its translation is CASRYGYGYTF.

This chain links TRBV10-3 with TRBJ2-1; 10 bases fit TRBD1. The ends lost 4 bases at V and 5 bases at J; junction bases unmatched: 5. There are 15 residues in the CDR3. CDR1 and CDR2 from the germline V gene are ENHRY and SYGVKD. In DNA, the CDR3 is TGTGCCATCAGTGTTGGACAGGGGGTTGACAATGAGCAGTTCTTC. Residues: CAISVGQGVDNEQFF.

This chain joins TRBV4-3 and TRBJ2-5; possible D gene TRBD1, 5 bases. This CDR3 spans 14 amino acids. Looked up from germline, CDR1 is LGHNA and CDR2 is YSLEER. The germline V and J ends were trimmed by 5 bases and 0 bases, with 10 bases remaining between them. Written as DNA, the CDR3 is TGCGCCAGCAGCGACGCAGGGTACCAAGAGACCCAGTACTTC. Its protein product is CASSDAGYQETQYF.

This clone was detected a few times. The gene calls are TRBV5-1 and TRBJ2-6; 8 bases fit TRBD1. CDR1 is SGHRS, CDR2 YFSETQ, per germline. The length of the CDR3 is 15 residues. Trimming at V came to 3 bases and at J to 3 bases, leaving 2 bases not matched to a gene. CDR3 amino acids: CASSSDRGGANVLTF. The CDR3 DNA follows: TGCGCCAGCAGCTCCGACAGGGGTGGGGCCAACGTCCTGACTTTC.

The CDR3: CSVEPGVLNTEAFF. CDR3 sequence (DNA): TGCAGCGTTGAACCCGGGGTGTTGAACACTGAAGCTTTCTTT. The rearrangement joins TRBV29-1 to TRBJ1-1; D ambiguous. The length of the CDR3 is 14 residues. Trimming removed 2 bases from V and 0 bases from J, with 10 bases in between. Looked up from germline, CDR1 is SQVTM and CDR2 is ANQGSEA.

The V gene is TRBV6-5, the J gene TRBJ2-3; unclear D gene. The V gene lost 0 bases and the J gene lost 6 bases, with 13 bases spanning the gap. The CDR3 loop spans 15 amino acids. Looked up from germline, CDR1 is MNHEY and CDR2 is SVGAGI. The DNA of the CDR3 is TGTGCCAGCAGTTACTCGAAGTGGGCCGCGGATACGCAGTATTTT. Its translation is CASSYSKWAADTQYF.

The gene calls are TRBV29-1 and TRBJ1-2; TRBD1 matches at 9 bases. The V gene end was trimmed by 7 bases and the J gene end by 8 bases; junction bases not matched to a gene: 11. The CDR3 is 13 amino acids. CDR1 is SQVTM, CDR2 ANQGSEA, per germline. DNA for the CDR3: TGCAGCGCGTGGGACAGGGAAGGGGGCGGCTACACCTTC. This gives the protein CSAWDREGGGYTF.

In DNA form, the CDR3 reads TGTGCCACCAGTGATTGGGGACAGGGTGGGACCGGCTCCTACAATGAGCAGTTCTTC. This gives the protein CATSDWGQGGTGSYNEQFF. V gene TRBV24-1 combines with J gene TRBJ2-1; 9 bases are a match to TRBD1. V was clipped by 2 bases and J by 0 bases; unmatched bases: 10. This CDR3 has 19 amino acids. The germline CDR1 and CDR2 sequences are KGHDR and SFDVKD.